The source of this TCR beta chain is a study of tumor-infiltrating lymphocytes in primary liver carcinoma. Study context: In every tissue type, samples returned a similar yield of roughly 3.65 to 8 million productive TCRbeta reads. General study findings and limits: Tumors and blood were compared for top-250-clone fraction, and tumors had the significantly higher value (p = 0.039).

A word on this clonotype: The antigen is unknown. A much larger clone lies one base from this, so it may be a read error.

V lost 2 bases, J lost 6 bases, and 13 bases lay in between. There are 14 residues in the CDR3. CDR1 and CDR2 from the germline V gene are SEHNR and FQNEAQ (reference sequence). Joint extraction of RNA and DNA used roughly 20-32 mg of bulk tissue that was unsorted. Through surgical resection, the patients' primary liver carcinoma was treated. From around 530 ng of total RNA, TCR beta-specific cDNA was reverse-transcribed using a constant-region primer. Three nested multiplex PCR rounds, a slightly modified ARM-PCR, produced the libraries for TCR beta. Amplification in the first two PCR rounds was performed using TRBV1-TRBV30 forward primers and a C-beta reverse primer for roughly 9 cycles each. TCRdb used MiXCR to reprocess the multiplex PCR reads, holding one entry per CDR3 protein. The table has more than 95,000 distinct CDR3 sequences, 82% seen once.

The sequenced material came from liver tumor tissue from sampling region 3. Subset given: tumor region T3, left-lateral pole. The chain joins TRBV7-9 to TRBJ1-2, with D possibly being TRBD1 (5 bases). The clonotype was recovered from a man aged 35 to 55 with primary liver carcinoma and hepatitis B virus infection. The CDR3 here is CASSLIEGTNGYTF. The CDR3 DNA reads as TGTGCCAGCAGCTTAATCGAGGGGACGAATGGCTACACCTTC. The full variable domain, completed using reference TRBV7-9 and TRBJ1-2, is DTGVSQNPRHKITKRGQNVTFRCDPISEHNRLYWYRQTLGQGPEFLTYFQNEAQLEKSRLLSDRFSAERPKGSFSTLEIQRTEQGDSAMYLCASSLIEGTNGYTFGSGTRLTVV.